This T cell receptor beta chain was observed in a study of spatial heterogeneity in lung cancer. Study at large: Detected beta-chain sequences consistently exceeded alpha-chain sequences. On average, each unique TCR and UMI combination appeared more than ten times in raw reads.

This clonotype was recorded many times. Sample time point: sample taken at primary tumor resection. Sequencing of whole RNA from tumor, nontumor lung or frozen PBMC involved no sorting. Donation came from some 73 patients with untreated early-stage non-small cell lung cancer. TCRdb called the 5' RACE reads again in MiXCR, with one record for every CDR3 protein. The table lists about 38,000 distinct CDR3 sequences, around 7.5% of them singletons. This receptor was taken from a male donor with early-stage non-small cell lung cancer. Sequenced here: PBMCs, sampled at surgery.

CDR3 protein: CASSPQGLTNQPQHF. The DNA for the CDR3 is TGTGCCAGCAGCCCCCAGGGATTGACAAATCAGCCCCAGCATTTT. The J gene is TRBJ1-5, the V gene TRBV7-2; D may be TRBD1 (5 bases). Looked up from germline, CDR1 is SGHTA and CDR2 is FQGNSA. This CDR3 comprises 15 residues. The ends were cut back, 5 bases at V and 4 bases at J, with 15 bases in the middle.